A single sample gave rise to the 10 T cell receptor beta chains below, sequenced in a study of blood T cells in healthy people across ages. Using a J-beta primer mix together with a sample-barcoded 5' primer, a second PCR was run for roughly 7 to 12 cycles. One entry per CDR3 protein results from TCRdb running MiXCR on the 5' RACE reads. In the table there are 1.5 million to 2 million distinct CDR3 sequences, 28% of which are singletons. Sequencing was performed on blood. These receptors originate from a woman between 25 and 40 years old in good health.

The chain links TRBV12-3 or TRBV12-4 to TRBJ1-2, with D hard to call. Trimming removed 0 bases at V and 4 bases at J, with 6 bases between. CDR3 length: 13 amino acids. The CDR3 sequence is CASSLAAVYGYTF. CDR3 sequence (DNA): TGTGCCAGCAGTTTAGCGGCAGTCTATGGCTACACCTTC.

The rearrangement uses TRBV12-3 or TRBV12-4 and TRBJ2-2, with 7 bases aligning to TRBD2. The CDR3 consists of 13 residues. V shed 5 bases and J 6 bases; nucleotides not matched to a gene: 3. The DNA of the CDR3 is TGTGCCAGCAGTGCCCGGGGGGCCGGGGAGCTGTTTTTT. Translating gives CASSARGAGELFF.

In this sample, this clonotype turned up many times. The chain carries TRBV29-1 and TRBJ2-5, with 8 bases lining up with TRBD1. J was trimmed by 4 bases and V by 6 bases; bases with no gene match: 4. The CDR3 spans 12 residues. CDR1 and CDR2 (germline): SQVTM, ANQGSEA. The CDR3 DNA sequence: TGCAGCGTCCCAGGACAGGGAGAGACCCAGTACTTC. Residues: CSVPGQGETQYF.

This clonotype was detected only once. A much larger clone differs from this one at a single base, so this may be a read error. The chain uses TRBV6-1 and TRBJ2-1, with TRBD2 identical over 11 bases. CDR1 and CDR2 from the germline V gene are MNHNS and SASEGT. The CDR3 covers 15 residues. CDR3 DNA sequence: TGTGCCAGCAGTGAAACTAGCGGGGGAGTCAATGAGCAGGTCTTC. Its protein product is CASSETSGGVNEQVF.

This clonotype was detected a few times. The chain couples TRBV14 to TRBJ1-2; the match to TRBD1 covers 7 bases. This CDR3 is 16 amino acids long. The V segment lost 0 bases and the J segment 8 bases; nucleotides outside the gene matches: 12. Looked up from germline, CDR1 is SGHDN and CDR2 is FVKESK. CDR3 protein: CASSQDPGQTIGGYTF. The DNA for the CDR3 is TGTGCCAGCAGCCAAGATCCGGGACAGACAATAGGAGGCTACACCTTC.

This chain connects TRBV29-1 to TRBJ2-2; D is undetermined. Deletions cut 0 bases from V and 7 bases from J, with 12 bases between. This CDR3 contains 14 residues. Germline assignment: CDR1 SQVTM and CDR2 ANQGSEA. Written as DNA, the CDR3 is TGCAGCGTTGAAGACGGCCAGTCAGGCGGGGAGCTGTTTTTT. Translating it yields CSVEDGQSGGELFF.

This clonotype was recorded many times. The V gene is TRBV29-1, the J gene TRBJ2-5; D remains ambiguous. In germline, CDR1 is SQVTM, CDR2 ANQGSEA. Trimming pared 8 bases from V and 4 bases from J, leaving 14 bases between. This CDR3 has 12 amino acids. CDR3 in DNA: TGCAGCCCCCAGGACGGGCCAGAGACCCAGTACTTC. This gives the protein CSPQDGPETQYF.

This clonotype appeared many times. The V gene is TRBV10-3, the J gene TRBJ2-7, with D possibly being TRBD1 or TRBD2 (6 bases each). Germline assignment: CDR1 ENHRY and CDR2 SYGVKD. Deletions cut 4 bases from V and 1 base from J, with 11 bases between. The CDR3 loop spans 14 amino acids. CDR3 coding DNA: TGTGCCATCAGTGGGGGGGACACTTCCTACGAGCAGTACTTC. Residues: CAISGGDTSYEQYF.

The chain recombines TRBV6-5 with TRBJ2-2, with 12 bases aligning to TRBD1. Germline assignment: CDR1 MNHEY and CDR2 SVGAGI. With 5 bases clipped from V and 8 bases from J, the junction kept 9 bases outside the gene matches. The CDR3 covers 16 residues. The CDR3 region has the DNA TGTGCCAGCAGTCGTACGGGACAGGGGGCAGGTGGGGAGCTGTTTTTT. Residues: CASSRTGQGAGGELFF.

In regard to this clonotype: The junction departs from germline at one end; a sequencing error may be responsible. The CDR3 sequence is CASSPGQNYGCTF. CDR3 bases: TGTGCCAGCTCACCTGGGCAAAACTATGGCTGCACCTTC. The chain carries TRBV18 and TRBJ1-2, with unresolved D. Germline V gene data show CDR1 as KGHSH and CDR2 as LQKENI. This CDR3 contains 13 residues. The full variable domain, its missing parts supplied by reference TRBV18 and TRBJ1-2, is NAGVMQNPRHLVRRRGQEARLRCSPMKGHSHVYWYRQLPEEGLKFMVYLQKENIIDESGMPKERFSAEFPKEGPSILRIQQVVRGDSAAYFCASSPGQNYGCTFGSGTRLTVV.